Presented here are 13 T cell receptor beta chains from one specimen sequenced in a study of blood T cell repertoires in COVID-19. The protocol was immunoSEQ multiplex PCR, while the TCRdb copy is restricted to in-frame clones and leaves out a portion. The sample consists of about 190,000 clones, around 89% of them appearing once. The source material was peripheral blood. The source of these receptors is a man aged 45 to 65 with acute or convalescent COVID-19.

A word on this clone: The DNA is omitted, as the CDR3 cannot be located on it reliably, and the CDR3 follows TCRdb's listing. The chain has TRBV19 and TRBJ1-4; the table calls TRBD1, which could not be checked here. From its first to its last residue, the CDR3 has 17 amino acids. Germline-derived CDR1 and CDR2 are LNHDA and SQIVND (reference sequence). Here the CDR3 reads CASTSGQGVATNEKLFF.

V and J are TRBV18 and TRBJ2-1; 13 positions match TRBD2. Germline CDR1 KGHSH, CDR2 LQKENI. This CDR3 is 17 amino acids long. The trim removed 3 bases at V and 7 bases at J, leaving 9 bases unmatched. The DNA for the CDR3 is TGTGCCAGCTCACCCCAGACTAGCGGGAGGCACCCAAATGAGCAGTTCTTC. As protein: CASSPQTSGRHPNEQFF. The entire variable domain, with the rest obtained from reference TRBV18 and TRBJ2-1, is as follows: NAGVMQNPRHLVRRRGQEARLRCSPMKGHSHVYWYRQLPEEGLKFMVYLQKENIIDESGMPKERFSAEFPKEGPSILRIQQVVRGDSAAYFCASSPQTSGRHPNEQFFGPGTRLTVL.

The chain recombines TRBV11-2 with TRBJ1-1; unclear D gene. The CDR3 runs 15 residues. Trimming stripped 5 bases from V and 2 bases from J, with 15 bases between. CDR1 is SGHAT and CDR2 is FQNNGV in the germline V gene. CDR3 sequence reads: CASSPGSSHNTEAFF. DNA for the CDR3: TGTGCCAGCAGCCCGGGGTCGTCTCACAACACTGAAGCTTTCTTT.

The chain uses TRBV3-1 (or the pseudogene TRBV3-2) and TRBJ2-6, with D unresolved. The CDR3 spans 14 residues. Germline V lookup: CDR1 LGHDT, CDR2 YNNKEL (reference sequence). The germline V and J ends were trimmed by 4 bases and 1 base, with 5 bases remaining between them. The CDR3 DNA reads as TGTGCCAGCAGCCGACTGTCTGGGGCCAACGTCCTGACTTTC. It is translated as CASSRLSGANVLTF.

The chain is built from TRBV12-3 or TRBV12-4 and TRBJ2-2; weak D call: TRBD2 (5 bases). This CDR3 is built from 13 residues. Trimming shortened V by 7 bases and J by 7 bases, and 13 bases separated the two germline ends. The CDR3 coding sequence is TGTGCCAGCAACGAAGGAGGCTACGGGGAGCTGTTTTTT. Encoded protein: CASNEGGYGELFF.

This chain connects TRBV5-1 to TRBJ2-1; 14 nucleotides line up with TRBD2. CDR3 length: 17 residues. The germline V gene has CDR1 SGHRS and CDR2 YFSETQ. V shed 4 bases and J 6 bases; nucleotides not matched to a gene: 9. The CDR3 loop reads CASSTTSGGAFINEQFF. The DNA of the CDR3 is TGCGCCAGCAGCACGACTAGCGGGGGGGCCTTTATCAATGAGCAGTTCTTC.

This chain joins TRBV9 and TRBJ1-4, with D possibly matching TRBD1 (5 bases). The CDR3 sequence is 15 residues long. The germline gives CDR1 SGDLS, CDR2 YYNGEE. V lost 4 bases and J 0 bases, leaving 10 bases between the germline ends. CDR3 nucleotide sequence: TGTGCCAGCAGCCCGGGACTGGCAACTAATGAAAAACTGTTTTTT. This gives the protein CASSPGLATNEKLFF.

This sequence joins TRBV27 and TRBJ2-7, with a possible D match to TRBD1 (6 bases). V lost 4 bases to trimming and J lost 2 bases, with 15 bases between them. From germline, CDR1 is MNHEY and CDR2 SMNVEV (reference sequence). This CDR3 spans 15 amino acids. DNA of the CDR3: TGTGCCAGCAGTTCCTCATCACAGGGTCCCTACGAGCAGTACTTC. It encodes CASSSSSQGPYEQYF.

This clone was detected a few times. The rearrangement links TRBV4-1 to TRBJ1-5, with a tentative D call TRBD1 (5 bases). The CDR3 loop spans 15 amino acids. Germline V lookup: CDR1 MGHRA, CDR2 YSYEKL. V dropped 0 bases and J dropped 3 bases, with 9 bases sitting between them. CDR3 coding DNA: TGCGCCAGCAGCCAAGAAGCAGGGTTCAATCAGCCCCAGCATTTT. Translation: CASSQEAGFNQPQHF.

This clone showed up just once. This chain connects TRBV29-1 to TRBJ2-1; TRBD2 might be the D (5 bases). The length of the CDR3 is 13 residues. CDR1 and CDR2 from the germline V gene are SQVTM and ANQGSEA. Trimming cost V 3 bases and J 0 bases, with 6 bases left between them. The DNA of the CDR3 is TGCAGCGTTGACACTAGCTCCTACAATGAGCAGTTCTTC. Protein sequence: CSVDTSSYNEQFF.

The rearrangement uses TRBV4-1 and TRBJ1-5; the match to TRBD1 covers 7 bases. CDR1 is MGHRA and CDR2 is YSYEKL in the germline V gene. With 2 bases clipped from V and 5 bases from J, the junction kept 0 bases outside the gene matches. The CDR3 extends over 13 amino acids. The CDR3 bases are TGCGCCAGCAGCCAACAGGGGGATCAGCCCCAGCATTTT. Amino acids: CASSQQGDQPQHF.

V is TRBV29-1 and J is TRBJ1-4; a possible D gene is TRBD1 (5 bases). Per the germline V gene, CDR1 is SQVTM and CDR2 is ANQGSEA. V lost 5 bases, J lost 8 bases, and 15 bases lay in between. The CDR3 contains 13 residues. Here the CDR3 reads CSVSGGSGEKLFF. The CDR3, as DNA: TGCAGCGTTTCGGGGGGGAGCGGAGAAAAACTGTTTTTT.

This clone was observed a single time. V usage is TRBV11-3 and J usage is TRBJ2-2; weak D call: TRBD1 (6 bases). The germline V and J ends were trimmed by 3 bases and 3 bases, with 8 bases remaining between them. Germline V gene lookup returns CDR1 SGHNT and CDR2 YENEEA. CDR3 length: 14 residues. The CDR3 reads CASSLSGDTGELFF. The CDR3 DNA follows: TGTGCCAGCAGCTTGTCAGGGGACACCGGGGAGCTGTTTTTT.